The 22 T cell receptor beta chains in this list originate from one sample, sequenced in a study of regulatory T cells in long-lasting Graves disease. The time point: persistent/refractory GD, antithyroid drugs over 5 years with positive TRAb. The TCR library was made from RNA extracted from PBMCs. Arm-PCR of CDR3 regions and iRepertoire HTBI primers were used to build TCR beta libraries. TCRdb analysed the multiplex PCR reads with MiXCR anew, one entry per CDR3 protein. The sample contains about 470,000 distinct CDR3 sequences, 20% to 25% of which appear only once. This sample comprised peripheral blood mononuclear cells (PBMCs), obtained when the disease was refractory, from a patient treated with antithyroid drugs. Receptors were obtained from a female donor with Graves disease.

The chain combines TRBV7-9 with TRBJ1-6; possible D gene TRBD1, 5 bases. This CDR3 region has 16 residues. The germline gives CDR1 SEHNR, CDR2 FQNEAQ (reference sequence). Trimming stripped 5 bases from V and 3 bases from J, with 14 bases between. CDR3 bases: TGTGCCAGCAGCAGTTCGACAGCGCTCTATAATTCACCCCTCCACTTT. It translates to CASSSSTALYNSPLHF.

This clonotype was counted many times. The rearrangement links TRBV28 to TRBJ1-1; D perhaps matches TRBD1 (6 bases). There are 15 residues in the CDR3. V lost 4 bases and J lost 2, with 14 bases in between. Germline V gene sequence: CDR1 MDHEN, CDR2 SYDVKM. The CDR3 spells CASSSTGTSNTEAFF. Here the CDR3 DNA reads TGTGCCAGCAGTTCAACCGGGACATCAAACACTGAAGCTTTCTTT. The variable domain in full, with the rest retrieved from reference TRBV28 and TRBJ1-1, is DVKVTQSSRYLVKRTGEKVFLECVQDMDHENMFWYRQDPGLGLRLIYFSYDVKMKEKGDIPEGYSVSREKKERFSLILESASTNQTSMYLCASSSTGTSNTEAFFGQGTRLTVV.

This clonotype came up many times. In DNA form, the CDR3 reads TGTGCCAGCAGAGACAACGCCCACGAGCAGTACTTC. Amino acid sequence: CASRDNAHEQYF. The chain links TRBV28 to TRBJ2-7; D is unclear. This CDR3 spans 12 amino acids. Germline CDR1 is MDHEN and CDR2 is SYDVKM. V was shortened by 6 bases and J by 5 bases, with 11 bases between the two germline ends.

Only a few counts were recorded for this clonotype. The chain combines TRBV19 with TRBJ2-7, with 8 bases identical to TRBD1. The J segment lost 5 bases and the V segment lost 4 bases, leaving 7 bases of the junction unmatched. CDR1 is LNHDA, CDR2 SQIVND, per germline (reference sequence). The CDR3 is 14 amino acids. The DNA for the CDR3 is TGTGCCAGTAGTACCTCGGACAGGGTCAACGAGCAGTACTTC. Its translation is CASSTSDRVNEQYF.

This clonotype was counted many times. A read error may account for a junction end that differs from germline. The chain recombines TRBV6-1 with TRBJ2-7, with D uncertain. The CDR3 consists of 11 residues. The V gene's germline CDR1 is MNHNS and CDR2 SASEGT. The CDR3 loop reads CASEPSHEQYF. DNA for the CDR3: TGTGCCAGCGAGCCCTCCCACGAGCAGTACTTC.

This clonotype was detected a few times. One end of the junction is discordant with germline, which a read error may explain. The V call is TRBV7-7, the J call TRBJ2-5; TRBD2 aligns across 13 bases. There are 16 residues in the CDR3. Germline CDR1 reads SSHAT; CDR2 reads FNYEAQ (reference sequence). In nucleotides, the CDR3 is TGTGCTAGCAGCTTAGGGACTAGCGGGGCCATAGAGACCCAGTACTTC. Translation gives CASSLGTSGAIETQYF. Full variable domain (outside the CDR3, taken from reference TRBV7-7 and TRBJ2-5): GAGVSQSPRYKVTKRGQDVTLRCDPISSHATLYWYQQALGQGPEFLTYFNYEAQPDKSGLPSDRFSAERPEGSISTLTIQRTEQRDSAMYRCASSLGTSGAIETQYFGPGTRLLVL.

The rearrangement joins TRBV12-3 or TRBV12-4 to TRBJ2-5; D is perhaps TRBD2 (5 bases). The last part of the DNA fits TRBJ2-1 better; the J call may be wrong. The CDR3 is 14 residues long. This CDR3 is CASSFFLAPHEQFF. The CDR3 DNA is TGTGCCAGCAGTTTCTTCCTAGCCCCGCATGAGCAGTTCTTC.

V and J are TRBV20-1 and TRBJ2-1; 11 nucleotides agree with TRBD1. The junction had 7 bases not matched to a gene; V was cut back by 5 bases and J by 7 bases. The CDR3 has 14 residues. Per germline, CDR1 DFQATT and CDR2 SNEGSKA (reference sequence). CDR3 region: CSAPDRGRRNEQFF. Written as DNA, the CDR3 is TGCAGTGCTCCGGACAGGGGGCGCAGGAATGAGCAGTTCTTC.

Worth noting for this clonotype: A single base is all that separates this from a far larger clone, so a read error is likely. The V call is TRBV6-2 or TRBV6-3, the J call TRBJ1-5; D is undetermined. V lost 5 bases and J lost 9, with 14 bases in between. From germline, CDR1 is MNHEY and CDR2 SVGEGT. The CDR3 is made up of 13 amino acids. The CDR3 nucleotides read TGTGCCAGCAGTCCCGGGGTTGATCGGCCCCAGCATTTT. This gives the protein CASSPGVDRPQHF.

This chain joins TRBV2 and TRBJ2-3; D is perhaps TRBD2 (5 bases). CDR3 size: 12 residues. Germline V CDR1 and CDR2: SNHLY, FYNNEI. V lost 7 bases to trimming and J lost 6 bases, with 11 bases between them. The CDR3 coding sequence is TGTGCCAGCATGAGGGAAGGCGATACGCAGTATTTT. This translates into CASMREGDTQYF.

J is TRBJ2-5 and V is TRBV28; the D call may be TRBD1 or TRBD2 (5 bases each). The CDR3 has 16 residues. The V gene's germline CDR1 is MDHEN and CDR2 SYDVKM. The ends were cut back, 5 bases at V and 1 base at J, with 17 bases in the middle. The chain's CDR3 is CASSMSAGTPQETQYF. The CDR3 DNA reads as TGTGCCAGCAGTATGTCGGCCGGGACGCCCCAAGAGACCCAGTACTTC.

This clonotype was picked up a small number of times. This rearrangement joins TRBV7-9 to TRBJ2-7; possible D gene TRBD1, 5 bases. The germline V gene encodes CDR1 SEHNR and CDR2 FQNEAQ (reference sequence). V shed 5 bases and J shed 4 bases, with 12 bases lying between them. The CDR3 spans 13 residues. CDR3 sequence reads: CASSPPGIYEQYF. The CDR3 DNA sequence: TGTGCCAGCAGCCCCCCAGGGATTTACGAGCAGTACTTC.

The table lists this clonotype with many counts. The chain has TRBV12-3 or TRBV12-4 and TRBJ1-5, with D tentatively TRBD1 (6 bases). This CDR3 has 17 amino acids. Trimming shortened V by 6 bases and J by 3 bases, and 21 bases separated the two germline ends. The CDR3 nucleotides are TGTGCCAGCAGCCCTAGGCGGGGGCAGGTGATCAATCAGCCCCAGCATTTT. Its protein product is CASSPRRGQVINQPQHF.

This clonotype was counted only a few times. This chain links TRBV7-9 with TRBJ2-7, with 7 bases fitting TRBD2. Germline V gene lookup returns CDR1 SEHNR and CDR2 FQNEAQ (reference sequence). The junction had 14 bases not matched to a gene; V was cut back by 3 bases and J by 3 bases. CDR3 size: 17 residues. The CDR3 region is CASSFGRGEASDYEQYF. For the CDR3, the DNA is TGTGCCAGCAGCTTTGGGAGGGGAGAGGCCTCTGACTACGAGCAGTACTTC.

The chain uses TRBV4-2 and TRBJ2-7; D might be TRBD1 (5 bases). V lost 0 bases to trimming and J lost 0 bases, with 18 bases between them. There are 18 residues in the CDR3. Per the germline V gene, CDR1 is LGHNA and CDR2 is YNFKEQ. Here the CDR3 reads CASSQEGGVGVSSYEQYF. For the CDR3, the DNA is TGTGCCAGCAGCCAAGAAGGTGGCGTAGGGGTGAGCTCCTACGAGCAGTACTTC.

This chain connects TRBV12-3 or TRBV12-4 to TRBJ2-3; D call uncertain. V lost 2 bases, J lost 4 bases, and 13 bases lay in between. This CDR3 has 15 residues. DNA for the CDR3: TGTGCCAGCAGTTTACTAGGACCGATTTCAGATACGCAGTATTTT. Translation: CASSLLGPISDTQYF.

Worth noting for this clonotype: One end of the junction does not line up with germline, which may come from a read error. The chain employs TRBV5-1 and TRBJ1-5; maybe TRBD1 (6 bases). The CDR3 totals 12 residues. Germline V gene data show CDR1 as SGHRS and CDR2 as YFSETQ. CDR3 amino acids: CASRPGEGAQHF. CDR3 bases: TGTGCCAGCAGACCAGGGGAGGGGGCCCAGCATTTT. Variable domain in full (rest from reference TRBV5-1 and TRBJ1-5): KAGVTQTPRYLIKTRGQQVTLSCSPISGHRSVSWYQQTPGQGLQFLFEYFSETQRNKGNFPGRFSGRQFSNSRSEMNVSTLELGDSALYLCASRPGEGAQHFGDGTRLSIL.

The chain employs TRBV7-8 and TRBJ2-3; 10 bases fit TRBD2. In germline, CDR1 is SGHVS, CDR2 FQNEAQ. After removal of 0 bases from V and 8 bases from J, the junction contained 5 bases not matched to a gene. This CDR3 is 15 amino acids long. The CDR3 loop reads CASSLAGTSVGTQYF. The DNA for the CDR3 is TGTGCCAGCAGCTTAGCCGGGACTAGCGTGGGTACGCAGTATTTT.

This clonotype was picked up many times. The chain couples TRBV6-5 to TRBJ1-2; D might be TRBD1 (6 bases). From germline, CDR1 is MNHEY and CDR2 SVGAGI. V was trimmed by 8 bases and J by 0 bases, leaving 16 bases between them. The CDR3 length is 15 residues. The CDR3 sequence is CASGHSRGSNYGYTF. The CDR3 DNA reads TGTGCCAGCGGTCACTCCAGGGGTTCTAACTATGGCTACACCTTC.

The sample holds a few counts of this clonotype. A much larger clone lies a single base off, so this may be a read error. The CDR3 DNA reads TGTGCCAGCAGTACCTCTGGGGCCAACGTCCTGACTTTC. It specifies CASSTSGANVLTF. The chain is built from TRBV12-3 or TRBV12-4 and TRBJ2-6, with D hard to call. There are 13 residues in the CDR3. V lost 5 bases to trimming and J lost 0 bases, with 2 bases between them.

In this sample, this clonotype turned up many times. The chain uses TRBV28 and TRBJ1-1; D possibly corresponds to TRBD1 (6 bases). Looked up from germline, CDR1 is MDHEN and CDR2 is SYDVKM. Trimming took off 3 bases at V and 3 bases at J, with 14 bases between the two ends. CDR3 length equals 15 residues. The CDR3 DNA reads as TGTGCCAGCAGTTTTTACTACAGGGACTACACTGAAGCTTTCTTT. This sequence encodes CASSFYYRDYTEAFF.

This clonotype was observed at least ten times. V usage is TRBV28 and J usage is TRBJ2-7; possible D gene TRBD2, 5 bases. Trimming left V 3 bases short and J 2 bases short, with 14 bases between. Germline assignment: CDR1 MDHEN and CDR2 SYDVKM. There are 15 residues in the CDR3. CDR3 sequence: CASSFFPGDPYEQYF. The DNA for the CDR3 is TGTGCCAGCAGTTTCTTCCCCGGGGATCCCTACGAGCAGTACTTC.